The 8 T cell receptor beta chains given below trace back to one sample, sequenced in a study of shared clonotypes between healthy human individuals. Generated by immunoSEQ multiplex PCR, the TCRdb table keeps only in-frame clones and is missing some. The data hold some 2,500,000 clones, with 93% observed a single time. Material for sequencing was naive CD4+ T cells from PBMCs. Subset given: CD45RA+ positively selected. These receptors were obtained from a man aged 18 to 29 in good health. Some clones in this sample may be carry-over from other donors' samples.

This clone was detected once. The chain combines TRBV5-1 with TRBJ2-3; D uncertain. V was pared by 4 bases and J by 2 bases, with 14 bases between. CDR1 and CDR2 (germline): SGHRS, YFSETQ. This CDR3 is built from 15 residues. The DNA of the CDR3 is TGCGCCAGCAGCCCCCAGGCCCCCAACACAGATACGCAGTATTTT. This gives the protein CASSPQAPNTDTQYF.

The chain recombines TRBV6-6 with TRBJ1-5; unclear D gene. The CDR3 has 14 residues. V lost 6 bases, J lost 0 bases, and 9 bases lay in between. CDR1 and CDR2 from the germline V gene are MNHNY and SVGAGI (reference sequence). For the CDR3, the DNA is TGTGCCAGCAGCACCGGTTATAGCAATCAGCCCCAGCATTTT. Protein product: CASSTGYSNQPQHF.

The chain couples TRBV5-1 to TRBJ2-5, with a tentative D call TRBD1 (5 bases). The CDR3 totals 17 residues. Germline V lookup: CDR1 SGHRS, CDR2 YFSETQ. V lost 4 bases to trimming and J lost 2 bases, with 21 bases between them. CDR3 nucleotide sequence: TGCGCCAGCAGCCCCGACGGCCGACAGACTCCACAAGAGACCCAGTACTTC. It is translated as CASSPDGRQTPQETQYF.

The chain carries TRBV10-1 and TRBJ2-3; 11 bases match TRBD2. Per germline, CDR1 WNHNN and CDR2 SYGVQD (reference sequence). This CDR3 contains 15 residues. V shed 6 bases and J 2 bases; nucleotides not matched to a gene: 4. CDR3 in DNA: TGCGCCAGCAGCGCGGGACTAGCGGACACAGATACGCAGTATTTT. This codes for CASSAGLADTDTQYF.

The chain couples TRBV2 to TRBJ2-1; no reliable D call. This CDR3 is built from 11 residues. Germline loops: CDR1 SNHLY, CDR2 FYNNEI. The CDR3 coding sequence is TGTGGCTCTGGCTCCTACAATGAGCAGTTCTTC. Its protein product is CGSGSYNEQFF.

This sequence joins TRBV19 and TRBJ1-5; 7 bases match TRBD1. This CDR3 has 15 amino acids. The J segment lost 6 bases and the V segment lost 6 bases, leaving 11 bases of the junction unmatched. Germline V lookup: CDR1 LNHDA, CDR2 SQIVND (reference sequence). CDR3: CASSDTGARGQPQHF. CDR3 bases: TGTGCCAGTAGCGATACAGGGGCGAGGGGTCAGCCCCAGCATTTT.

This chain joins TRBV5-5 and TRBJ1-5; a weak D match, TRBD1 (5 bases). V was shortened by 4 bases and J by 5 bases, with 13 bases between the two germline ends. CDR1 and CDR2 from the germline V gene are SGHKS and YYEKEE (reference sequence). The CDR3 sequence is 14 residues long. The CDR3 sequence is CASSPVGGDQPQHF. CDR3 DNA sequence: TGTGCCAGCAGCCCCGTGGGGGGAGATCAGCCCCAGCATTTT.

This CDR3 is CASSPLGGQGDTEAFF. The CDR3 bases are TGTGCCAGCAGCCCCCTCGGGGGACAGGGAGACACTGAAGCTTTCTTT. This chain connects TRBV4-2 to TRBJ1-1, with 9 positions matching TRBD1. V gave up 4 bases and J gave up 3 bases; unmatched junction bases: 9. CDR1 is LGHNA, CDR2 YNFKEQ, per germline. The CDR3 has 16 residues.